The entry below gives a single T cell receptor beta chain sequence along with its context. Researchers secured at least one pre-ART and at least two post-ART PBMC samples from each donor. Samples held about 1-11 million cryopreserved PBMC before DNA extraction. These data originate in a study of long-term antiretroviral therapy in people with HIV. The V end was cut by 3 bases, the J end by 5 bases, with 14 bases between. The CDR3 covers 14 residues. CDR1 is MNHEY and CDR2 is SMNVEV in the germline V gene (reference sequence). Version v3.0 of the immunoSEQ assay was performed at survey level. Method: immunoSEQ multiplex PCR; TCRdb's copy keeps in-frame clones and lacks some. This sample carries 20,000 to 30,000 clones, roughly four fifths of them seen once, and the ten largest clones take about 5.6%.

V usage is TRBV27 and J usage is TRBJ2-7; tentative D call: TRBD1 (5 bases). The origin of this receptor is a man in his thirties or forties with HIV. The sample in question was unsorted PBMCs, obtained 4.4 years after starting antiretroviral therapy. CDR3 loop: CASSFRASDHEQYF. CDR3 DNA: TGTGCCAGCAGTTTCAGGGCCTCCGATCACGAGCAGTACTTC.